The next 9 T cell receptor beta chains were all read from a single sample in a study of T cell responses to AZD1222 COVID-19 vaccine. Method: immunoSEQ multiplex PCR; TCRdb's copy keeps in-frame clones and lacks some. The sample comprises approximately 180,000 clones, about 85% of which are singletons, and about 2.8% rests with the top ten. The sample consisted of peripheral blood, taken on day 0 of AZD1222 vaccination. The source is an adult in good health.

V gene TRBV19 combines with J gene TRBJ2-7; tentative D call: TRBD2 (5 bases). V lost 7 bases, J lost 0 bases, and 10 bases lay in between. Germline assignment: CDR1 LNHDA and CDR2 SQIVND (reference sequence). The CDR3 totals 13 residues. CDR3 protein: CASTPEGSYEQYF. CDR3 sequence (DNA): TGTGCCAGTACGCCTGAGGGCTCCTACGAGCAGTACTTC.

This chain connects TRBV5-8 to TRBJ2-3; the D is unclear. The CDR3 loop spans 12 amino acids. Germline lookup yields CDR1 SGHTS and CDR2 YDEGEE. The V and J ends lost 1 base and 4 bases respectively, with 4 bases between them. This CDR3 reads CASSLRADTQYF. For the CDR3, the DNA is TGTGCCAGCAGCTTGCGGGCAGATACGCAGTATTTT.

V usage is TRBV6-1 and J usage is TRBJ2-7; D gene unclear. V lost 3 bases, J lost 1 base, and 7 bases lay in between. This CDR3 comprises 13 residues. CDR1 is MNHNS, CDR2 SASEGT, per germline. CDR3 bases: TGTGCCAGCAGTGATGGGCGGTCCTACGAGCAGTACTTC. Translating gives CASSDGRSYEQYF.

This clone was counted once. The V and J genes are TRBV4-2 and TRBJ2-1; 10 positions match TRBD2. Germline V gene lookup returns CDR1 LGHNA and CDR2 YNFKEQ. The CDR3 runs to 16 residues. V lost 2 bases and J lost 1; bases outside the gene matches: 2. The CDR3 here is CASSQSSGRSYNEQFF. DNA for the CDR3: TGTGCCAGCAGCCAATCTAGCGGGAGATCCTACAATGAGCAGTTCTTC.

The chain couples TRBV7-8 to TRBJ2-7, with a tentative D call TRBD2 (7 bases). The V end lost 1 base, the J end lost 4 bases, and 14 bases lay between the germline ends. CDR1 is SGHVS, CDR2 FQNEAQ, per germline. The length of the CDR3 is 15 residues. In DNA, the CDR3 is TGTGCCAGCAGCTTAGTCGGGGGGCCGGGTTACGAGCAGTACTTC. Translation: CASSLVGGPGYEQYF. Full variable domain (outside the CDR3, taken from reference TRBV7-8 and TRBJ2-7): GAGVSQSPRYKVAKRGQDVALRCDPISGHVSLFWYQQALGQGPEFLTYFQNEAQLDKSGLPSDRFFAERPEGSVSTLKIQRTQQEDSAVYLCASSLVGGPGYEQYFGPGTRLTVT.

This clone was counted between two and nine times. This sequence joins TRBV27 and TRBJ2-7, with D unclear. CDR3 length equals 14 residues. The V end lost 4 bases, the J end lost 1 base, and 11 bases lay between the germline ends. CDR1 MNHEY and CDR2 SMNVEV come from the germline V gene (reference sequence). The CDR3 protein is CASSSYPRSYEQYF. In DNA form, the CDR3 reads TGTGCCAGCAGTTCATACCCGCGGTCCTACGAGCAGTACTTC.

The chain carries TRBV27 and TRBJ2-1; no definite D call. V lost 5 bases and J lost 0, with 11 bases in between. The CDR3 runs to 15 residues. Germline V CDR1 and CDR2: MNHEY, SMNVEV (reference sequence). The CDR3 spells CASSRTPNSYNEQFF. The DNA for the CDR3 is TGTGCCAGCAGTCGAACTCCAAACTCCTACAATGAGCAGTTCTTC.

V gene TRBV7-3 combines with J gene TRBJ2-4; D tentatively reads TRBD1 or TRBD2 (5 bases each). The CDR3 runs 17 residues. Germline assignment: CDR1 SGHTA and CDR2 FQGTGA. V gave up 0 bases and J gave up 4 bases, with 16 bases separating them. Written as DNA, the CDR3 is TGTGCCAGCAGCTTAACCCCCGGGGCCCCGGGGAAAAACATTCAGTACTTC. Residues: CASSLTPGAPGKNIQYF.

The V gene is TRBV6-5, the J gene TRBJ1-5; D gene ambiguous. Germline V gene data show CDR1 as MNHEY and CDR2 as SVGAGI. The CDR3 is 14 residues long. The V and J ends lost 6 bases and 4 bases respectively, with 13 bases between them. CDR3 residues: CASSLIKGNQPQHF. CDR3 coding DNA: TGTGCCAGCAGCCTGATAAAGGGAAATCAGCCCCAGCATTTT.